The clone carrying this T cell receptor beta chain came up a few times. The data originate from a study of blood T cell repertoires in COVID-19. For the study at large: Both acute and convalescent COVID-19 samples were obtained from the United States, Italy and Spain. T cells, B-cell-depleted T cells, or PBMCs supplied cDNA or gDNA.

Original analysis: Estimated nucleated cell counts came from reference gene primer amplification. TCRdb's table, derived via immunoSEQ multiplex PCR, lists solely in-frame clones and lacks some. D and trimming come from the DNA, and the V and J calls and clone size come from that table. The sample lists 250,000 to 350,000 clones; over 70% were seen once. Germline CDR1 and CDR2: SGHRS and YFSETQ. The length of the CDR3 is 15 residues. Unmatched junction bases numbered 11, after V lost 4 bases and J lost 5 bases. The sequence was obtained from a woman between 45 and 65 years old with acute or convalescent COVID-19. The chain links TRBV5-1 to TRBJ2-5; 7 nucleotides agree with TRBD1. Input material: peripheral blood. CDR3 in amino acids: CASSLEGASIETQYF. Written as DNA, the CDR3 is TGCGCCAGCAGCCTTGAGGGGGCCTCGATCGAGACCCAGTACTTC.